These T cell receptor beta chains were read from a single sample in a study of shared clonotypes between healthy human individuals. Repertoires were generated with immunoSEQ multiplex PCR, while TCRdb's copy carries only in-frame clones and drops some. The data hold 600,000 to 750,000 clones, with about 92% observed a single time. The sample was memory CD8+ T cells from PBMCs. These receptors originate from a man aged 18 to 35 in good health. Some clones in this sample may be carry-over from other donors' samples. CDR3s include the opening cysteine and the closing phenylalanine or tryptophan.

j_gene,v_gene,len,CDR3aa
TRBJ2-5,TRBV27,16,CASSPWTGVVRETQYF
TRBJ1-1,TRBV18,14,CASSPSDRTTEAFF
TRBJ2-2,TRBV7-8,14,CASSTRTDTGELFF
TRBJ1-2,TRBV28,17,CASSSLPWGEWAMDYTF
TRBJ2-2,TRBV27,14,CASSSPGSFGELFF
TRBJ2-3,TRBV19,16,CASSIGRDRVADTQYF
TRBJ2-3,TRBV5-4,15,CASSYRDYSTDTQYF
TRBJ2-7,TRBV7-9,16,CASSLARGTGSYEQYF
TRBJ2-7,TRBV29-1,14,CSVEDGEGSYEQYF
TRBJ2-7,TRBV5-4,19,CASSAPQIRTSGSSYEQYF
TRBJ1-3,TRBV11-2,19,CASSPRGTEDYFSGNTIYF